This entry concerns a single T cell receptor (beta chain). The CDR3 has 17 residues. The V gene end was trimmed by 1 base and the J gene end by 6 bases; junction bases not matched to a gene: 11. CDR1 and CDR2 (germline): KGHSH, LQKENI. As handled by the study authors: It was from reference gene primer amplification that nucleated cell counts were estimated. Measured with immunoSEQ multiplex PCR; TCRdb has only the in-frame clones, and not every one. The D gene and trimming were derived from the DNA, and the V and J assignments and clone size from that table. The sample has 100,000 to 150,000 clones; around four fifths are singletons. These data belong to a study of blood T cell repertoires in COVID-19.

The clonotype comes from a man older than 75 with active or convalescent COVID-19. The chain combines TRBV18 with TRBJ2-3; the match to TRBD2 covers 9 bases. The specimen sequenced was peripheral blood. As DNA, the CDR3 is TGTGCCAGCTCACCACTTCCGAGCGGGGGGCACGGGGATACGCAGTATTTT. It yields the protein CASSPLPSGGHGDTQYF.